This T cell receptor (beta chain) was profiled in a study of molecular identifiers for immune sequencing clone quantification. TCRdb redid the calling of the PCR reads with MiXCR, one entry per CDR3 protein. The sample lists about 640,000 distinct CDR3 sequences, 20% occurring once. V was trimmed by 4 bases and J by 8 bases, leaving 14 bases between them. Per germline, CDR1 MGHRA and CDR2 YSYEKL. CDR3 length: 13 residues. This clonotype has a count of ten or more. The sequence was collected from a human donor in good health. Some libraries in this study had Jurkat cell RNA spiked in. The chain couples TRBV4-1 to TRBJ1-1; D is possibly TRBD1 (5 bases). The specimen sequenced was naive CD8+ T cells from blood, with Jurkat cell RNA spiked in. Stated subset: FACS-sorted CD8+CD4-CCR7+CD45RA+ naive T cells. The CDR3 loop reads CASSRPLGTEAFF. As DNA, the CDR3 is TGCGCCAGCAGCCGGCCTCTAGGGACCGAAGCTTTCTTT.